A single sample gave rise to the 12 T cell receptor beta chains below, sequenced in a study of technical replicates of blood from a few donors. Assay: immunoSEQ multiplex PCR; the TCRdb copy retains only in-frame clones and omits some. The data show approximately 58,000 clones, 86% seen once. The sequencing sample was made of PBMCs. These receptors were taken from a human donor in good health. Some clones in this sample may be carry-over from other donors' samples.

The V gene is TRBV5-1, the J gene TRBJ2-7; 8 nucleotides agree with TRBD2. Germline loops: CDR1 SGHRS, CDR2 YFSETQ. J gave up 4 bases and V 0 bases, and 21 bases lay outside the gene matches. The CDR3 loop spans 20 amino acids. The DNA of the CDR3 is TGCGCCAGCAGCTTGGCCATGTCGGGGGCCACCGGGACTAGACCTTACGAGCAGTACTTC. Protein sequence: CASSLAMSGATGTRPYEQYF.

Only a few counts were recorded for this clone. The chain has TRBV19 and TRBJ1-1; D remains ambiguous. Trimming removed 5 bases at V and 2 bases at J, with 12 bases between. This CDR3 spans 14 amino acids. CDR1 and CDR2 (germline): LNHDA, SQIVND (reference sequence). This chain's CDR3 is CASSHLTVNTEAFF. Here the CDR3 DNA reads TGTGCCAGTAGTCACCTTACAGTTAACACTGAAGCTTTCTTT.

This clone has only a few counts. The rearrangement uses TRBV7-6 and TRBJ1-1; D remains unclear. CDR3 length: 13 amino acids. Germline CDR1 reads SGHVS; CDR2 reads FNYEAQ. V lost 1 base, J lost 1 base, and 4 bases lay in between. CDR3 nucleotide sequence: TGTGCCAGCAGCTTAGGGCAGAACACTGAAGCTTTCTTT. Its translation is CASSLGQNTEAFF.

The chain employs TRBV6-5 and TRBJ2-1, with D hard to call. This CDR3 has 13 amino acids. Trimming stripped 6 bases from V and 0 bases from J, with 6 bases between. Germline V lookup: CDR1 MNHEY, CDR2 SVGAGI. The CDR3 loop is CASSESSYNEQFF. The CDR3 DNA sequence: TGTGCCAGCAGCGAGAGCTCCTACAATGAGCAGTTCTTC.

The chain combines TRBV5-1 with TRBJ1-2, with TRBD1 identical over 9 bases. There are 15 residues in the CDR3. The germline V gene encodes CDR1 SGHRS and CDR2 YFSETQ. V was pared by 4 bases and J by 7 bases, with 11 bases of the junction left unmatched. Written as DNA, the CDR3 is TGCGCCAGCAGCCAACAACCGGGACAGGGTGGTGGCTACACCTTC. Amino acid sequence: CASSQQPGQGGGYTF. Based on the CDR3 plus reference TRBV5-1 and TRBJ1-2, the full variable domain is KAGVTQTPRYLIKTRGQQVTLSCSPISGHRSVSWYQQTPGQGLQFLFEYFSETQRNKGNFPGRFSGRQFSNSRSEMNVSTLELGDSALYLCASSQQPGQGGGYTFGSGTRLTVV.

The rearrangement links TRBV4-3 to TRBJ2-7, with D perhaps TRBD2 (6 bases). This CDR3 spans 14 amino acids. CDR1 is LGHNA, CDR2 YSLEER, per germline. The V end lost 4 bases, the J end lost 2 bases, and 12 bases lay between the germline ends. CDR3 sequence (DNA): TGCGCCAGCAGCCCTTCAGGAGGGCCCTACGAGCAGTACTTC. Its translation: CASSPSGGPYEQYF.

Written as DNA, the CDR3 is TGCAGCGTTGAAGATGATGACAGGTCCTACGAGCAGTACTTC. Translating gives CSVEDDDRSYEQYF. This chain links TRBV29-1 with TRBJ2-7, with a possible D match to TRBD1 (6 bases). This CDR3 has 14 amino acids. CDR1 is SQVTM and CDR2 is ANQGSEA in the germline V gene. Trimming stripped 0 bases from V and 1 base from J, with 10 bases between.

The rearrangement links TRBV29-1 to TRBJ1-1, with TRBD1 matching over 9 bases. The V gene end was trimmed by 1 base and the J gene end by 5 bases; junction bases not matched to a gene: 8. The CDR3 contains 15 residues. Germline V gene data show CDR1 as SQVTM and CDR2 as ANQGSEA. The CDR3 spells CSVEVAGQGSTEAFF. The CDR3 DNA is TGCAGCGTTGAAGTCGCTGGACAGGGGAGTACTGAAGCTTTCTTT.

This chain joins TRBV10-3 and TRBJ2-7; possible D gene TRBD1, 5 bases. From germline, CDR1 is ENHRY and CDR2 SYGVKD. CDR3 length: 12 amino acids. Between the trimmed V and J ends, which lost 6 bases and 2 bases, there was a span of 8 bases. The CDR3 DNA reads TGTGCCATCAGGGGGCCCGCCTACGAGCAGTACTTC. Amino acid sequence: CAIRGPAYEQYF.

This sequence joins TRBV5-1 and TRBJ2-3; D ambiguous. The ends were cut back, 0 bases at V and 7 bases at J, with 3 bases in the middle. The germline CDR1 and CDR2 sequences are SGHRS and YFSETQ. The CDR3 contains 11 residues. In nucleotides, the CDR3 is TGCGCCAGCAGCTTGGCCAATACGCAGTATTTT. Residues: CASSLANTQYF.

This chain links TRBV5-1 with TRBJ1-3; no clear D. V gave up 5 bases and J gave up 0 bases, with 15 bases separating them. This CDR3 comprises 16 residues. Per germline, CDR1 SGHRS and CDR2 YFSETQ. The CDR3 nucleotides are TGCGCCAGCAGGCCCGCGGAGGGATCCTCTGGAAACACCATATATTTT. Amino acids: CASRPAEGSSGNTIYF.

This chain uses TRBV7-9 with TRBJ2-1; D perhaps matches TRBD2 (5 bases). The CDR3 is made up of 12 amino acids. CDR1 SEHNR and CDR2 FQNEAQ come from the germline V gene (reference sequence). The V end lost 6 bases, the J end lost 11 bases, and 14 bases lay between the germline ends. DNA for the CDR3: TGTGCCAGCAGTCCCAGTAGGAGGCAGCAGTTCTTC. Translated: CASSPSRRQQFF. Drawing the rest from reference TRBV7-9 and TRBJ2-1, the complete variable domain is DTGVSQNPRHKITKRGQNVTFRCDPISEHNRLYWYRQTLGQGPEFLTYFQNEAQLEKSRLLSDRFSAERPKGSFSTLEIQRTEQGDSAMYLCASSPSRRQQFFGPGTRLTVL.